Listed here are 5 T cell receptor beta chains from one sample, sequenced in a study of blood T cell repertoires in COVID-19. Profiled with immunoSEQ multiplex PCR; TCRdb holds only in-frame clones, not every one. The sample contains 250,000 or so clones, around 90% of which appear only once. Sequencing used peripheral blood. The source is an older woman with COVID-19, enrolled during active disease.

V and J are TRBV3-1 (or the pseudogene TRBV3-2) and TRBJ1-6; a weak D match, TRBD1 (5 bases). V was shortened by 3 bases and J by 0 bases, with 9 bases between the two germline ends. CDR3 length: 16 residues. Germline V lookup: CDR1 LGHDT, CDR2 YNNKEL (reference sequence). The CDR3 sequence: CASSQTRVSYNSPLHF. CDR3 sequence (DNA): TGTGCCAGCAGCCAGACCAGGGTCTCCTATAATTCACCCCTCCACTTT.

V gene TRBV30 combines with J gene TRBJ1-4, with unresolved D. Germline values: CDR1 GTSNPN, CDR2 SVGIG (reference sequence). The V and J ends lost 2 bases and 7 bases respectively, with 11 bases between them. This CDR3 comprises 13 residues. CDR3 DNA sequence: TGTGCCTGGAGTAGAGGCACTGCTGAAAAACTGTTTTTT. Protein sequence: CAWSRGTAEKLFF. The variable domain in full, with the rest retrieved from reference TRBV30 and TRBJ1-4, is SQTIHQWPATLVQPVGSPLSLECTVEGTSNPNLYWYRQAAGRGLQLLFYSVGIGQISSEVPQNLSASRPQDRQFILSSKKLLLSDSGFYLCAWSRGTAEKLFFGSGTQLSVL.

The CDR3 DNA sequence: TGCGCCAGCAGCCAAGATCTTGCCAGAACTGAAGCTTTCTTT. Protein product: CASSQDLARTEAFF. This sequence joins TRBV4-3 and TRBJ1-1; D not certain. The V gene lost 0 bases and the J gene lost 5 bases, with 10 bases spanning the gap. Germline lookup yields CDR1 LGHNA and CDR2 YSLEER. This CDR3 has 14 residues.

The chain joins TRBV6-5 to TRBJ2-5, with 7 bases aligning to TRBD2. Germline V CDR1 and CDR2: MNHEY, SVGAGI. J was trimmed by 5 bases and V by 0 bases; bases with no gene match: 3. The CDR3 consists of 14 residues. CDR3 loop: CASSYSVGGETQYF. The CDR3 DNA follows: TGTGCCAGCAGTTACTCGGTGGGAGGGGAGACCCAGTACTTC.

The rearrangement uses TRBV6-5 and TRBJ1-2; D is uncertain. V was pared by 7 bases and J by 6 bases, with 6 bases between. Germline-derived CDR1 and CDR2 are MNHEY and SVGAGI. This CDR3 is built from 10 residues. This CDR3 reads CASMSNGYTF. CDR3 bases: TGTGCCAGCATGAGTAATGGCTACACCTTC.